A single T cell receptor beta chain is shown here with its context. Authors' data handling: Estimates of nucleated cell counts were drawn from the amplification of reference gene primers. Assay used: immunoSEQ multiplex PCR; TCRdb lists only in-frame clones, some missing. The DNA was the basis for D and trimming; V, J and clone size are from that table. The repertoire has tens of thousands of clones, more than 90% of them found once; the top ten carry 5.5% to 6%. The record originates from a study of blood T cell repertoires in COVID-19. Study overall: Nucleic acid was either cDNA or gDNA, and it came from T cells, B-cell-depleted T cells, or PBMCs.

Germline V gives CDR1 SGHRS, CDR2 YFSETQ. The CDR3 has 15 residues. The V and J ends lost 3 bases and 4 bases respectively, with 16 bases between them. Input material: peripheral blood. The clonotype was recovered from a human donor in a cohort sampled during active COVID-19. This chain connects TRBV5-1 to TRBJ1-1, with D possibly matching TRBD1 (6 bases). The CDR3 is CASSSVAGASTEAFF. CDR3 coding DNA: TGCGCCAGCAGCTCGGTTGCAGGGGCGAGCACTGAAGCTTTCTTT.